This T cell receptor beta chain was obtained from a study of human T cells and chemical hapten exposure. Study information: Mostly female patients had alopecia areata, totalis or universalis. Study conclusions and caveats: Healthy people's immune response may differ from that of the donors, who had alopecia.

The CDR3 has 15 amino acids. Per the germline V gene, CDR1 is DFQATT and CDR2 is SNEGSKA (reference sequence). Trimming cost V 5 bases and J 0 bases, with 14 bases left between them. This clonotype has ten or more counts. Antigen: not known. Time point specified: pre-sensitization, week 0. Treatment of the sample: therapeutic diphenylcyclopropenone sensitization with weekly scalp DPC. TCRdb redid the calling of the RACE reads with MiXCR, one entry per CDR3 protein. The repertoire holds about 120,000 distinct CDR3 sequences, with approximately 12% as singletons. The rearrangement joins TRBV20-1 to TRBJ2-4, with D possibly being TRBD1 or TRBD2 (5 bases each). The clonotype originates from a woman younger than 30 with alopecia areata. Some clones in this sample may be carry-over from other donors' samples. Sequenced material: whole blood, taken in connection with sensitization to the hapten diphenylcyclopropenone (DPC). The CDR3 here is CSAQPGPLAKNIQYF. CDR3 DNA sequence: TGCAGTGCTCAGCCGGGGCCACTAGCCAAAAACATTCAGTACTTC.